The present TCR beta chain was sequenced within a study of T cell repertoires in cytomegalovirus infection. Overall study context: Shared public TCR beta signatures pointed to both CMV infection and a matching HLA type.

The CDR3 sequence is 16 residues long. Germline-derived CDR1 and CDR2 are PRHDT and FYEKMQ (reference sequence). Trimming took 5 bases from V and 0 from J, leaving 13 bases between them. TCRdb re-called the reads through MiXCR, storing one row per CDR3 protein. The sample lists 630,000 or so distinct CDR3 sequences; roughly a quarter were seen once. The sequenced material came from CD8+ T cells from PBMCs. V is TRBV13 and J is TRBJ1-4; D unclear. This receptor was taken from a human donor in good health (CMV status not recorded). Some clones in this sample may be carry-over from other donors' samples. The CDR3 spells CASSQAEAPTNEKLFF. The CDR3 DNA sequence: TGTGCCAGCAGCCAAGCTGAGGCTCCAACTAATGAAAAACTGTTTTTT.